This is a list of T cell receptor beta chains from one sample in a study of blood T cell repertoires in COVID-19. Measured with immunoSEQ multiplex PCR; TCRdb has only the in-frame clones, and not every one. The repertoire holds tens of thousands of clones, with around 90% as singletons. The specimen sequenced was peripheral blood. Every receptor here comes from a man in his 70s with acute or convalescent COVID-19. Each CDR3 is given with its conserved first and last residue. D genes are given only for firm matches. Size tells how often a clone was seen (once, few, many) or the class of an expanded clone, and some rows leave it out.

v_gene	j_gene	d_gene	abundance	CDR3nt	CDR3aa
TRBV6-1	TRBJ1-4	TRBD1	NA	TGTGCCAGCAGTGAAGTCCCCGGGGATAGGACAGGGAGCGAAAAACTGTTTTTT	CASSEVPGDRTGSEKLFF
TRBV30	TRBJ2-5	TRBD1	once	TGTGCCTGGAGTGTACAAGGGGGCGCAGAGACCCAGTACTTC	CAWSVQGGAETQYF
TRBV18	TRBJ2-1	NA	NA	TGTGCCAGCTCACCGAGCGCGGATGAGCAGTTCTTC	CASSPSADEQFF
TRBV28	TRBJ1-5	TRBD1	NA	TGTGCCAGCAGCCTCCTAGACAGGGGCACGCCCCAGCATTTT	CASSLLDRGTPQHF
TRBV5-1	TRBJ2-5	NA	NA	TGCGCCAGCAGCTTCAAGGGCGGGGAGACCCAGTACTTC	CASSFKGGETQYF
TRBV7-2	TRBJ2-1	TRBD2	once	TGTGCCAGCAGCTTAGTCGGGGGGTACCCCTACAATGAGCAGTTCTTC	CASSLVGGYPYNEQFF
TRBV5-5	TRBJ2-7	TRBD2	NA	TGTGCCAGCAGACCGGGACTAGCGGGAAGCGAGCAGTACTTC	CASRPGLAGSEQYF
TRBV19	TRBJ1-3	NA	NA	TGTGCCAGTAGTTTGGGGCGACCCTCTGGAAACACCATATATTTT	CASSLGRPSGNTIYF
TRBV30	TRBJ1-1	NA	NA	TGTGCCTGGAGTGTGAAAGGAGTGAGGACTGAAGCTTTCTTT	CAWSVKGVRTEAFF
TRBV5-6	TRBJ1-2	TRBD1	NA	TGTGCCAGCAGGAACCTGGACAGGGAAGGTCGGGGCTACACCTTC	CASRNLDREGRGYTF
TRBV9	TRBJ1-6	TRBD1	NA	TGTGCCAGCAGCGTAGGGGGGACAGCTAATTCACCCCTCCACTTT	CASSVGGTANSPLHF
TRBV9	TRBJ1-3	TRBD1	few	TGTGCCAGCAGCGCTGGGGGGACAGGGGTATCTGGAAACACCATATATTTT	CASSAGGTGVSGNTIYF
TRBV7-9	TRBJ1-2	TRBD1	NA	TGTGCCAGCAGCTTACATCGGGACAGGGAATATGGCTACACCTTC	CASSLHRDREYGYTF
TRBV11-2	TRBJ1-1	NA	NA	TGTGCCAGCAGCCGAGCGGGGAACGAAGCTTTCTTT	CASSRAGNEAFF
TRBV19	TRBJ1-1	TRBD1	NA	TGTGCCAGTAGTATAGCGGGACAGGGTTGGACTGAAGCTTTCTTT	CASSIAGQGWTEAFF
TRBV12-3/TRBV12-4	TRBJ2-5	TRBD2	once	TGTGCCAGCAGCCAGCGGGAGGGAGAGACCCAGTACTTC	CASSQREGETQYF
TRBV9	TRBJ2-2	NA	NA	TGTGCCAGCAGCCCGTTCCAGGGAAACACCGGGGAGCTGTTTTTT	CASSPFQGNTGELFF
TRBV19	TRBJ2-5	TRBD1	NA	TGTGCCAGTAGTGAGGACAGGCAAGAGACCCAGTACTTC	CASSEDRQETQYF
TRBV6-2/TRBV6-3	TRBJ1-1	NA	NA	TGTGCCAGCAGTTACGGGGGGACGAACACTGAAGCTTTCTTT	CASSYGGTNTEAFF
TRBV27	TRBJ1-6	TRBD1	NA	TGTGCCAGCAGTCAGATACCGGGACAGGGCGTTTCACCCCTCCACTTT	CASSQIPGQGVSPLHF
TRBV6-2/TRBV6-3	TRBJ2-5	TRBD2	NA	TGTGCCAGCAGTTCGGGACTAGCGGGGGGGCTAGGAGAGACCCAGTACTTC	CASSSGLAGGLGETQYF
TRBV2	TRBJ1-5	NA	NA	TGTGCCAGCAGTGAGGAGGGCCCTCATGGACAGCCCCAGCATTTT	CASSEEGPHGQPQHF
TRBV7-8	TRBJ2-6	TRBD1	NA	TGTGCCAGCAGCCAAATTCGGGACAGGGGGCCTGGGGCCAACGTCCTGACTTTC	CASSQIRDRGPGANVLTF
TRBV11-2	TRBJ1-2	TRBD1	NA	TGTGCCAGCAGCCAGATCCGGACAGGGGGCGGCTATGGCTACACCTTC	CASSQIRTGGGYGYTF
TRBV19	TRBJ2-7	TRBD2	few	TGTGCCAGTAGCCAGCGGGGGCCCTCCTACGAGCAGTACTTC	CASSQRGPSYEQYF
TRBV10-1	TRBJ2-7	NA	NA	TGCGCCAGCAGTGACAGGGGCACTTTTTACGAGCAGTACTTC	CASSDRGTFYEQYF
TRBV19	TRBJ1-4	TRBD1	once	TGTGCCAGTAGTATCGGCCAGGGGGTGGCCGCAACTAATGAAAAACTGTTTTTT	CASSIGQGVAATNEKLFF